This T cell receptor beta chain was captured in a study of T cell changes during pregnancy in multiple sclerosis. Only in-frame clones appear in the TCRdb table, and some are missing; sequencing was by immunoSEQ multiplex PCR. The sample lists some 40,000 clones, roughly nine tenths occurring once. The CDR3 is 15 amino acids. Trimming at V came to 7 bases and at J to 3 bases, leaving 11 bases not matched to a gene. Germline V lookup: CDR1 SGHKS, CDR2 YYEKEE (reference sequence). This receptor was obtained from a female donor with multiple sclerosis, enrolled in a pregnancy study. The gene calls are TRBV5-5 and TRBJ2-7; 9 bases fit TRBD1. The sample here was CD4+ T cells from peripheral blood mononuclear cells, taken in the first trimester of pregnancy. The CDR3 here is CASRTEQGAGYEQYF. The DNA for the CDR3 is TGTGCCAGCCGTACGGAACAGGGGGCGGGCTACGAGCAGTACTTC.